The 13 T cell receptor beta chains below were found in one sample sequenced in a study of T cells in Graves' hyperthyroidism and ophthalmopathy. RNA transcripts gave rise to amplified TCR beta CDR3 regions. Primed by the HTBI set, a first-round RT-PCR was run on the TCR CDR3. One entry per CDR3 protein results from TCRdb running MiXCR on the multiplex PCR reads. The table records about 380,000 distinct CDR3 sequences, roughly 18% of them present only once. Material: blood. The receptors shown here come from a man younger than 35 with Graves' ophthalmopathy.

The genes are TRBV13 and TRBJ2-7, with D possibly being TRBD2 (6 bases). Germline V gene sequence: CDR1 PRHDT, CDR2 FYEKMQ (reference sequence). The CDR3 has 17 amino acids. V lost 5 bases and J lost 5, with 25 bases in between. CDR3 nucleotide sequence: TGTGCCAGCAGCCCCAAGCCCCACGGTGCGGGGCTTAACGAGCAGTACTTC. Encoded protein: CASSPKPHGAGLNEQYF.

This clonotype appeared once. The J gene is TRBJ2-7, the V gene TRBV6-2 or TRBV6-3, with D tentatively TRBD2 (5 bases). Germline loops: CDR1 MNHEY, CDR2 SVGEGT. CDR3 length: 16 residues. Trimming took 0 bases from V and 5 from J, leaving 17 bases between them. The CDR3 sequence: CASSYSTTGKNHEQYF. CDR3 DNA: TGTGCCAGCAGTTACTCGACAACGGGGAAAAACCACGAGCAGTACTTC.

This clonotype was seen repeatedly, ten times or more. This chain uses TRBV5-6 with TRBJ1-5; no reliable D call. V was clipped by 0 bases and J by 1 base, with 14 bases between them. The germline V gene has CDR1 SGHDT and CDR2 YYEEEE. This CDR3 contains 17 residues. In DNA, the CDR3 is TGTGCCAGCAGCTTGGCAGGTGCCAGCGAGAGCAATCAGCCCCAGCATTTT. As protein: CASSLAGASESNQPQHF.

The table lists this clonotype with a few counts. V usage is TRBV9 and J usage is TRBJ1-5; D gene uncertain. The CDR3 loop spans 17 amino acids. Trimming pared 4 bases from V and 3 bases from J, leaving 20 bases between. CDR1 and CDR2 from the germline V gene are SGDLS and YYNGEE. As DNA, the CDR3 is TGTGCCAGCAGCTATTCTCGGACGTTGGATAACAATCAGCCCCAGCATTTT. This sequence encodes CASSYSRTLDNNQPQHF.

The chain is built from TRBV19 and TRBJ1-2, with no clear D. Germline values: CDR1 LNHDA, CDR2 SQIVND (reference sequence). The CDR3 runs to 12 residues. Trimming stripped 3 bases from V and 6 bases from J, with 8 bases between. For the CDR3, the DNA is TGTGCCAGTAGTATGGGAAACAATGGCTACACCTTC. Protein product: CASSMGNNGYTF.

The chain couples TRBV18 to TRBJ1-2; tentatively, D is TRBD1 (5 bases). Germline assignment: CDR1 KGHSH and CDR2 LQKENI. CDR3 size: 16 residues. V lost 6 bases and J 0 bases, leaving 17 bases between the germline ends. CDR3 sequence: CASSSIPQASNYGYTF. DNA of the CDR3: TGTGCCAGCTCTTCCATCCCACAGGCCTCTAACTATGGCTACACCTTC.

V is TRBV20-1 and J is TRBJ2-2; tentatively, D is TRBD1 (5 bases). The CDR3 is made up of 14 amino acids. The germline CDR1 and CDR2 sequences are DFQATT and SNEGSKA (reference sequence). The V end was cut by 3 bases, the J end by 3 bases, with 11 bases between. CDR3 nucleotide sequence: TGCAGTGCTAGTATAGGCAGGGACACCGGGGAGCTGTTTTTT. This sequence encodes CSASIGRDTGELFF.

This clonotype has a count of ten or more. This chain uses TRBV3-1 with TRBJ2-7; TRBD1 or TRBD2 may be the D gene (5 bases each). V lost 1 base, J lost 2 bases, and 12 bases lay in between. This CDR3 has 15 residues. CDR1 and CDR2 from the germline V gene are LGHDT and YNNKEL (reference sequence). CDR3: CASSQGRMGAYEQYF. In DNA form, the CDR3 reads TGTGCCAGCAGCCAAGGTCGGATGGGGGCCTACGAGCAGTACTTC.

The rearrangement links TRBV28 to TRBJ1-5, with D perhaps TRBD1 (5 bases). Between the trimmed V and J ends, which lost 2 bases and 7 bases, there was a span of 12 bases. From germline, CDR1 is MDHEN and CDR2 SYDVKM. The CDR3 sequence is 14 residues long. CDR3 DNA sequence: TGTGCCAGCAGTTTAGGGGCAGGGACCCAGCCCCAGCATTTT. It encodes CASSLGAGTQPQHF.

This rearrangement joins TRBV19 to TRBJ2-2, with a weak D call TRBD2 (5 bases). CDR1 and CDR2 (germline): LNHDA, SQIVND (reference sequence). V lost 1 base to trimming and J lost 5 bases, with 23 bases between them. The CDR3 is made up of 19 amino acids. CDR3 sequence: CASSIGNPSSAEGTGELFF. The CDR3 DNA is TGTGCCAGTAGTATAGGGAACCCCTCGTCAGCGGAAGGGACCGGGGAGCTGTTTTTT.

The rearrangement links TRBV10-3 to TRBJ2-7; D gene uncertain. The V and J ends lost 0 bases and 1 base respectively, with 1 base between them. Germline values: CDR1 ENHRY, CDR2 SYGVKD. This CDR3 contains 12 residues. CDR3 nucleotides: TGTGCCATCAGTGAGTCTTCCTACGAGCAGTACTTC. It translates to CAISESSYEQYF.

This clonotype was seen repeatedly, ten times or more. The chain joins TRBV28 to TRBJ1-5; unclear D gene. The length of the CDR3 is 17 residues. Germline V CDR1 and CDR2: MDHEN, SYDVKM. With 6 bases removed from V and 1 base from J, the gap between germline ends came to 19 bases. Here the CDR3 DNA reads TGTGCCAGCAGCCGTGTCCTTGAGGGATCGAGCAATCAGCCCCAGCATTTT. Encoded protein: CASSRVLEGSSNQPQHF.

This chain links TRBV7-9 with TRBJ2-1, with 8 bases fitting TRBD2. CDR1 and CDR2 from the germline V gene are SEHNR and FQNEAQ (reference sequence). With V trimmed by 4 bases and J by 2 bases, 7 bases remained unmatched. This CDR3 region has 16 residues. The CDR3 sequence is CASSSRGTRTYNEQFF. The CDR3 DNA is TGTGCCAGCAGCTCTCGGGGGACTAGGACCTACAATGAGCAGTTCTTC.